This paragraph reports one T cell receptor beta chain. This entry is derived from a study of blood T cell repertoires in COVID-19. The CDR3 contains 13 residues. Trimming cost V 8 bases and J 7 bases, with 12 bases left between them. Germline V gene data show CDR1 as KGHSH and CDR2 as LQKENI. The table came from immunoSEQ multiplex PCR; TCRdb's copy has only in-frame clones and leaves some out. The data show about 350,000 clones, roughly 87% seen once. The Seattle site enrolled patients during active infection and followed them longitudinally. This sequence joins TRBV18 and TRBJ1-6, with TRBD1 as a possible D gene (6 bases). Sample: peripheral blood. The clonotype was recovered from a woman in her fifties or sixties with COVID-19, enrolled during active disease. CDR3 in DNA: TGTGCCAGCGCAGGACAGCCGAATTCACCCCTCCACTTT. This translates into CASAGQPNSPLHF.